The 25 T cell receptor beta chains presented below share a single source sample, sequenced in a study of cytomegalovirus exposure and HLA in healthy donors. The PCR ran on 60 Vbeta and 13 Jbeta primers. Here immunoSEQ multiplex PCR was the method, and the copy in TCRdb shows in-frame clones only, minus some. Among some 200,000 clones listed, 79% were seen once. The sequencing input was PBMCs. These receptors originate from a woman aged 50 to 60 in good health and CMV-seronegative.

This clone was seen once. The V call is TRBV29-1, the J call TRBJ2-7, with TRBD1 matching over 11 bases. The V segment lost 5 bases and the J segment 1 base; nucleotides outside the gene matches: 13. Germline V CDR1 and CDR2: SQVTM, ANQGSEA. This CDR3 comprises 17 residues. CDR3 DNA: TGCAGCGTTCGAAGGGGACAGGGGGAAAAGACTTCCTACGAGCAGTACTTC. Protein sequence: CSVRRGQGEKTSYEQYF.

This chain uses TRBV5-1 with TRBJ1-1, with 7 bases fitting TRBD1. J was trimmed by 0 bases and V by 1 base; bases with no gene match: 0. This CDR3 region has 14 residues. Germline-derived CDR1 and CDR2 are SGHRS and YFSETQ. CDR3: CASSLTGVNTEAFF. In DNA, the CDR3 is TGCGCCAGCAGCTTGACAGGGGTGAACACTGAAGCTTTCTTT.

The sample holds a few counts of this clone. The CDR3 DNA reads TGCGCCAGCAGCCAAGATAGGACATTACCTCAGCCCCAGCATTTT. Amino acid sequence: CASSQDRTLPQPQHF. The chain is built from TRBV4-1 and TRBJ1-5, with D possibly being TRBD1 (5 bases). The germline CDR1 and CDR2 sequences are MGHRA and YSYEKL. V was trimmed by 0 bases and J by 6 bases, leaving 12 bases between them. The CDR3 is 15 amino acids.

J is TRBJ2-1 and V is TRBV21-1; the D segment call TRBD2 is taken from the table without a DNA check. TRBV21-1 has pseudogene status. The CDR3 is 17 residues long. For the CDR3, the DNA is TGTGCCAGCAGCAAGCAAAATGGGCTAGCGGGGTACAATGAGCAGTTCTTC. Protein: CASSKQNGLAGYNEQFF.

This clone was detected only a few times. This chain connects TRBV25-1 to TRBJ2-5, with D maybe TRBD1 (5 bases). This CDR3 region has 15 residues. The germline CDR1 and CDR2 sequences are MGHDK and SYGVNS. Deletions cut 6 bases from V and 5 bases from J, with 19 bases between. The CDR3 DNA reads TGTGCCAGCAGAGCCCCCGTAGGGGATGGCGAGACCCAGTACTTC. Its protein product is CASRAPVGDGETQYF.

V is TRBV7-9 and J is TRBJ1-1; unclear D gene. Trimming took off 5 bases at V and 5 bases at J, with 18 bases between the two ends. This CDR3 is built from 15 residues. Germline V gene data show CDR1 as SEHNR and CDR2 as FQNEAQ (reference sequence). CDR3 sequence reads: CASSRLDPSGTEAFF. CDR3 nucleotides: TGTGCCAGCAGCCGTTTGGACCCCTCGGGAACTGAAGCTTTCTTT.

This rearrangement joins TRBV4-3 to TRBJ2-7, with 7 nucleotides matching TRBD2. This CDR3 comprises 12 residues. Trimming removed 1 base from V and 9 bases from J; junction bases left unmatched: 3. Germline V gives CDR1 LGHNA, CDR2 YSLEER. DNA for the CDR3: TGCGCCAGCAGCCAAGGGGGGGGAGGGCAGTACTTC. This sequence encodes CASSQGGGGQYF.

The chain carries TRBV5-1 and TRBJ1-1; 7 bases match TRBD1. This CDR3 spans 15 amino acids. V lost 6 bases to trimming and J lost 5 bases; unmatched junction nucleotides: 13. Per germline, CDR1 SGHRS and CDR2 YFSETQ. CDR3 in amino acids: CASNPTGPRETEAFF. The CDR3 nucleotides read TGCGCCAGCAACCCGACAGGGCCAAGGGAGACTGAAGCTTTCTTT.

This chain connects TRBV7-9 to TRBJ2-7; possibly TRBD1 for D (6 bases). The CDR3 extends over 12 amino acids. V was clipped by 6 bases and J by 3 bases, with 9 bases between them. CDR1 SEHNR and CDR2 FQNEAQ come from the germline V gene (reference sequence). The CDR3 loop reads CASRLDSYEQYF. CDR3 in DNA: TGTGCCAGCAGACTGGACAGCTACGAGCAGTACTTC.

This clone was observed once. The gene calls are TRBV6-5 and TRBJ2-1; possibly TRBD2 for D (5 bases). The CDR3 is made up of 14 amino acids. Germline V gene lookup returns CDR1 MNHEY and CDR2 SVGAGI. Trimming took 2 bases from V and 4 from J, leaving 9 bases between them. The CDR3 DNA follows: TGTGCCAGCAGTTACGATGGAGGATACAATGAGCAGTTCTTC. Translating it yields CASSYDGGYNEQFF.

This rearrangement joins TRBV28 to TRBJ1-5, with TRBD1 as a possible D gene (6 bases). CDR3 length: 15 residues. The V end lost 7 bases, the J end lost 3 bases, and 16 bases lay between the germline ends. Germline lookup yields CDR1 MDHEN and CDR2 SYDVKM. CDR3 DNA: TGTGCCAGCACCGAGGGGGTTCCCCTCAATCAGCCCCAGCATTTT. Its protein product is CASTEGVPLNQPQHF.

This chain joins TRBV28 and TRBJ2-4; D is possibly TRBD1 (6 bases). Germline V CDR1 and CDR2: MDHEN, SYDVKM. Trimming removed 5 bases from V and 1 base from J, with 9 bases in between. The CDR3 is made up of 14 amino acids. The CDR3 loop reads CASSGRGAKNIQYF. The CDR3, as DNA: TGTGCCAGCAGTGGAAGGGGGGCCAAAAACATTCAGTACTTC.

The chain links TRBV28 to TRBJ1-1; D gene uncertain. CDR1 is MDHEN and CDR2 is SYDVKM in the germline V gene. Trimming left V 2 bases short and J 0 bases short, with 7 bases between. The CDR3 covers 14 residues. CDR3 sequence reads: CASSLGRLNTEAFF. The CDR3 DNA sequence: TGTGCCAGCAGTTTAGGGCGCCTGAACACTGAAGCTTTCTTT.

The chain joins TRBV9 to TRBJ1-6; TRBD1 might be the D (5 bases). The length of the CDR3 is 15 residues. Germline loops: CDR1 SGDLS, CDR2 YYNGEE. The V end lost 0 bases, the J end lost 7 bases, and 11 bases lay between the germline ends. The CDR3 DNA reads TGTGCCAGCAGCGTAGATGTGACAGAGAATTCACCCCTCCACTTT. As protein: CASSVDVTENSPLHF.

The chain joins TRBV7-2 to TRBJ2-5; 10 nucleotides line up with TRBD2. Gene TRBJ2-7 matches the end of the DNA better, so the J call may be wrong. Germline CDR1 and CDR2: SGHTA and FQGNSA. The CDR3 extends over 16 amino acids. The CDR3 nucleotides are TGTGCCAGCAGCTTAAGGGGACTAGCGCTTACCTACGAGCAGTACTTC. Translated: CASSLRGLALTYEQYF.

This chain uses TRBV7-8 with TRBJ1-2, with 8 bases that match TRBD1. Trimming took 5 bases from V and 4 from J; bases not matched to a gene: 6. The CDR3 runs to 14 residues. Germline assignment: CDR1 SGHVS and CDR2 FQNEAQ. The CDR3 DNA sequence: TGTGCCAGCAGCGTTACAGGGGGGGTCTATGGCTACACCTTC. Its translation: CASSVTGGVYGYTF.

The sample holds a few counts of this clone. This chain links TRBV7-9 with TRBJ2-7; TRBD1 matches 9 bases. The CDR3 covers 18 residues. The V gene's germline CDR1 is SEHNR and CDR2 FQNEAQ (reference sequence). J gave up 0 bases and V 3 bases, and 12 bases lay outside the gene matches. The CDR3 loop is CASSFVGTGTGTSYEQYF. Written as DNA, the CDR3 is TGTGCCAGCAGCTTCGTTGGGACCGGGACAGGGACCTCCTACGAGCAGTACTTC.

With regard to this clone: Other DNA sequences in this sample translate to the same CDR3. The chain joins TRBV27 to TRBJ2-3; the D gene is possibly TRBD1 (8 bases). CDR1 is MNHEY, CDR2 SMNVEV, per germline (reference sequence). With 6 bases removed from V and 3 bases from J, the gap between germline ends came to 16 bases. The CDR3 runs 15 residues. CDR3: CASSLYRGGTDTQYF. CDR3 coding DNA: TGTGCCAGCAGCCTATACAGGGGGGGTACAGATACGCAGTATTTT.

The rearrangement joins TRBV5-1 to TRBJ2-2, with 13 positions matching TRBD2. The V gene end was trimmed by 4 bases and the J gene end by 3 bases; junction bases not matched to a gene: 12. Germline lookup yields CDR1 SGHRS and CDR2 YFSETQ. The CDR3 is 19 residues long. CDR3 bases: TGCGCCAGCAGCCGTAAGACTAGCGGGGGGCTCGTAGACACCGGGGAGCTGTTTTTT. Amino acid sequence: CASSRKTSGGLVDTGELFF.

The DNA for the CDR3 is TGTGCCAGCAGTGAAGGGGCGGTGACCGGGGAGCTGTTTTTT. It encodes CASSEGAVTGELFF. This rearrangement joins TRBV25-1 to TRBJ2-2; D perhaps matches TRBD1 (5 bases). Trimming stripped 2 bases from V and 5 bases from J, with 9 bases between. Per germline, CDR1 MGHDK and CDR2 SYGVNS. CDR3 length: 14 amino acids. The whole variable domain, filled in from reference TRBV25-1 and TRBJ2-2, reads EADIYQTPRYLVIGTGKKITLECSQTMGHDKMYWYQQDPGMELHLIHYSYGVNSTEKGDLSSESTVSRIRTEHFPLTLESARPSHTSQYLCASSEGAVTGELFFGEGSRLTVL.

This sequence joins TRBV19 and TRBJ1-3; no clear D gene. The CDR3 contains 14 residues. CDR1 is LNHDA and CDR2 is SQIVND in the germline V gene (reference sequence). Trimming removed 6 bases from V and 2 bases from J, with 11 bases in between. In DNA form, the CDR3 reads TGTGCCAGTAGCCAAGGGAGAACTGGAAACACCATATATTTT. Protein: CASSQGRTGNTIYF.

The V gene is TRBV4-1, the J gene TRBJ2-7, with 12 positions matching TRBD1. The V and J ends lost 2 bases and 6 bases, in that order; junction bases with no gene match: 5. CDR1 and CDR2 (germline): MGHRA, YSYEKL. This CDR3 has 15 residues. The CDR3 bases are TGCGCCAGCAGCCAACCGGGACAGGGGGCGTCCGAGCAGTACTTC. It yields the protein CASSQPGQGASEQYF.

For the CDR3, the DNA is TGTGCCAGCAGCAATACAGGTTCCGGGGAGCTGTTTTTT. The encoded protein is CASSNTGSGELFF. This sequence joins TRBV11-2 and TRBJ2-2; D is perhaps TRBD1 (5 bases). From germline, CDR1 is SGHAT and CDR2 FQNNGV. The V end was cut by 5 bases, the J end by 6 bases, with 10 bases between. The CDR3 runs to 13 residues.

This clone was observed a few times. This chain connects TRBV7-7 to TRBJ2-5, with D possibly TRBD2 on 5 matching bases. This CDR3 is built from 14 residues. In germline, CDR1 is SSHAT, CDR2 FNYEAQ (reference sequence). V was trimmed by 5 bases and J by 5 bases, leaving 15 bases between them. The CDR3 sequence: CASSPTTSIETQYF. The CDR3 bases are TGTGCCAGCAGCCCAACCACTAGTATTGAGACCCAGTACTTC. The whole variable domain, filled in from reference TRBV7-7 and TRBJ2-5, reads GAGVSQSPRYKVTKRGQDVTLRCDPISSHATLYWYQQALGQGPEFLTYFNYEAQPDKSGLPSDRFSAERPEGSISTLTIQRTEQRDSAMYRCASSPTTSIETQYFGPGTRLLVL.

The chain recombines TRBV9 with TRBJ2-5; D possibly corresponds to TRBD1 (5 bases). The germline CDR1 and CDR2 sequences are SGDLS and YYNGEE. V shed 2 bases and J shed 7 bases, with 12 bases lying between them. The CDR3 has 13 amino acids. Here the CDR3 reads CASSVGPPGTQYF. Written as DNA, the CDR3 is TGTGCCAGCAGCGTGGGGCCTCCCGGGACCCAGTACTTC. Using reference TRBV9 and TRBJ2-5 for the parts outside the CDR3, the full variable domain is DSGVTQTPKHLITATGQRVTLRCSPRSGDLSVYWYQQSLDQGLQFLIQYYNGEERAKGNILERFSAQQFPDLHSELNLSSLELGDSALYFCASSVGPPGTQYFGPGTRLLVL.